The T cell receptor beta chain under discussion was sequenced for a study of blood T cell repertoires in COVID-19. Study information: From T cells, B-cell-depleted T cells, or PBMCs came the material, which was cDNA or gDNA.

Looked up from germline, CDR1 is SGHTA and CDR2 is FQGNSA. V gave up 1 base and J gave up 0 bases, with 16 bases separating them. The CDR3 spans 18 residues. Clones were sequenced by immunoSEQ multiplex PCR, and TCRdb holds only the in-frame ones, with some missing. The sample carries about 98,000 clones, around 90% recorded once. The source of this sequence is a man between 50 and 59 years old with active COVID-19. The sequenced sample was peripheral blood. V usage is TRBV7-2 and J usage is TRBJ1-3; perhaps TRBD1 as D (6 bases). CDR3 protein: CASSLGGGGQLSGNTIYF. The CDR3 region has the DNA TGTGCCAGCAGCTTAGGGGGCGGCGGACAGCTCTCTGGAAACACCATATATTTT.